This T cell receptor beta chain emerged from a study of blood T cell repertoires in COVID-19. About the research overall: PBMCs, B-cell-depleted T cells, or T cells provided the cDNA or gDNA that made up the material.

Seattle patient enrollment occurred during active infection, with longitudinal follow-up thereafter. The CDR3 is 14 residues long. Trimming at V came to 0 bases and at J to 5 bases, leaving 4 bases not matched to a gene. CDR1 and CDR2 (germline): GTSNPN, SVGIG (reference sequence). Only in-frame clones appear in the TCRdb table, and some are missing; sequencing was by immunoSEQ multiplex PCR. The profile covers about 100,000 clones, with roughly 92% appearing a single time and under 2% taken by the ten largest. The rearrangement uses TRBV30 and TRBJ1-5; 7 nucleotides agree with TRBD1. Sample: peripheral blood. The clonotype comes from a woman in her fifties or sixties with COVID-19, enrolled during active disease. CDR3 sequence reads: CAWSVGTAHQPQHF. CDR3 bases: TGTGCCTGGAGTGTAGGGACAGCCCATCAGCCCCAGCATTTT.